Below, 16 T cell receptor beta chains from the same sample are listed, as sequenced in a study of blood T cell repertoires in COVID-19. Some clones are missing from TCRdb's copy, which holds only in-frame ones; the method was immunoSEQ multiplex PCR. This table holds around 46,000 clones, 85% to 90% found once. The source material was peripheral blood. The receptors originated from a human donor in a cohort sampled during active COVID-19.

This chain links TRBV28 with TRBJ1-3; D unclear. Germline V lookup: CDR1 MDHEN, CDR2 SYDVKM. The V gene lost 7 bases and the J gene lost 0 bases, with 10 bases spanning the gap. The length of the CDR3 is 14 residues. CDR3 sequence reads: CASNAWSSGNTIYF. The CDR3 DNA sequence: TGTGCCAGCAATGCATGGAGCTCTGGAAACACCATATATTTT.

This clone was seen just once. In DNA form, the CDR3 reads TGTGCCAGCAGCCTTCGGACAGGGGGTAGTAATGGCTACACCTTC. It encodes CASSLRTGGSNGYTF. The chain uses TRBV7-9 and TRBJ1-2; 10 bases are a match to TRBD1. V trimming: 5 bases; J trimming: 6 bases; junction bases outside the gene matches: 9. The germline V gene encodes CDR1 SEHNR and CDR2 FQNEAQ (reference sequence). The CDR3 totals 15 residues.

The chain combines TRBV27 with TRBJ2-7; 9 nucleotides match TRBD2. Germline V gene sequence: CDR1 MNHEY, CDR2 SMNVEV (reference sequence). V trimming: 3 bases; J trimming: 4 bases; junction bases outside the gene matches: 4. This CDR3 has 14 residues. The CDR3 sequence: CASSFAGGLYEQYF. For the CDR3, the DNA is TGTGCCAGCAGTTTTGCGGGAGGGCTATACGAGCAGTACTTC.

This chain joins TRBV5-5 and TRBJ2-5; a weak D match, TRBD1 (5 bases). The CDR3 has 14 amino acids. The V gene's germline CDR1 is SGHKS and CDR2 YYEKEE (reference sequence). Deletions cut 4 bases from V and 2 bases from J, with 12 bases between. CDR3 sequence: CASSPGHLQETQYF. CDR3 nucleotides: TGTGCCAGCAGCCCTGGACATTTACAAGAGACCCAGTACTTC. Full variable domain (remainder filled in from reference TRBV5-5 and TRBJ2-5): DAGVTQSPTHLIKTRGQQVTLRCSPISGHKSVSWYQQVLGQGPQFIFQYYEKEERGRGNFPDRFSARQFPNYSSELNVNALLLGDSALYLCASSPGHLQETQYFGPGTRLLVL.

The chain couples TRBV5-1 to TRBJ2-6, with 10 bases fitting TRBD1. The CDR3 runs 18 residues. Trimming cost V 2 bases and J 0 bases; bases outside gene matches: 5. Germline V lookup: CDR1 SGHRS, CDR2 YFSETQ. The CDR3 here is CASSFRDRGPSGANVLTF. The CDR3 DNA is TGCGCCAGCAGCTTCCGGGACAGGGGACCCTCTGGGGCCAACGTCCTGACTTTC.

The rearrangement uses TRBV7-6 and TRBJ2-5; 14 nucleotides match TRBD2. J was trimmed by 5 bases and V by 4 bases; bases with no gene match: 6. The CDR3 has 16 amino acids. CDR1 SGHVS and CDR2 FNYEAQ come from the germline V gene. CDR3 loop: CASSSGLAGVRETQYF. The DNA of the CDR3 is TGTGCCAGCAGCTCGGGACTAGCGGGAGTGAGGGAGACCCAGTACTTC.

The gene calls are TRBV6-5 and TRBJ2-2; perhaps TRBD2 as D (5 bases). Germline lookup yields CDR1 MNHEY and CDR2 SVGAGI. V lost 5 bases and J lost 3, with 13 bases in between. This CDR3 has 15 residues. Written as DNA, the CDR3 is TGTGCCAGCAGTCCCCGCCGGCGGGACACCGGGGAGCTGTTTTTT. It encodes CASSPRRRDTGELFF.

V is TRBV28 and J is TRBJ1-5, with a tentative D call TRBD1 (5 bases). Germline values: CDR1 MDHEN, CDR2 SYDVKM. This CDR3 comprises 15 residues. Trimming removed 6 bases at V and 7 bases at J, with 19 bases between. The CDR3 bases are TGTGCCAGCAGCCTATATTTGCGTGGGGCCCAGCCCCAGCATTTT. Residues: CASSLYLRGAQPQHF. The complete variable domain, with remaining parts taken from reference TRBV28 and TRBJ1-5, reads DVKVTQSSRYLVKRTGEKVFLECVQDMDHENMFWYRQDPGLGLRLIYFSYDVKMKEKGDIPEGYSVSREKKERFSLILESASTNQTSMYLCASSLYLRGAQPQHFGDGTRLSIL.

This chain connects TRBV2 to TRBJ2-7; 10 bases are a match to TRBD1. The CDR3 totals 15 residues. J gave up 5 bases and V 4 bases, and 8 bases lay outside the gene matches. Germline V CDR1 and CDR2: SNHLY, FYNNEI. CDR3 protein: CASSAAGTGAHEQYF. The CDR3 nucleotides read TGTGCCAGCAGTGCCGCCGGGACAGGGGCCCACGAGCAGTACTTC. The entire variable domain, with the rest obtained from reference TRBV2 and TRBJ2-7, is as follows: EPEVTQTPSHQVTQMGQEVILRCVPISNHLYFYWYRQILGQKVEFLVSFYNNEISEKSEIFDDQFSVERPDGSNFTLKIRSTKLEDSAMYFCASSAAGTGAHEQYFGPGTRLTVT.

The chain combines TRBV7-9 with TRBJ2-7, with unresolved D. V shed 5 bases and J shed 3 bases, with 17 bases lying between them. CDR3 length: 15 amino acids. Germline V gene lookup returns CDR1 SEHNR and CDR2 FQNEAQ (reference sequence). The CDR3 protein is CASSLKQASFYEQYF. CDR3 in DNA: TGTGCCAGCAGCCTAAAGCAGGCAAGCTTCTACGAGCAGTACTTC.

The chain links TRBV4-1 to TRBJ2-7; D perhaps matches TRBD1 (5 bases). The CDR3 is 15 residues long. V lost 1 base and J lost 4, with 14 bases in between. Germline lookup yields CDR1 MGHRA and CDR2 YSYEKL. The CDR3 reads CASSQVGDLPYEQYF. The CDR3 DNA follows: TGCGCCAGCAGCCAAGTAGGGGATCTCCCTTACGAGCAGTACTTC.

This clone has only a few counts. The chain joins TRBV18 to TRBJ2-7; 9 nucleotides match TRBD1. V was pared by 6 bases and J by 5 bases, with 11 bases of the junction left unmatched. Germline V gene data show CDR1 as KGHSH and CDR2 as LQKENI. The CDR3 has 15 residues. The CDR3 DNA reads TGTGCCAGCTCCCCCGGGACAGGGCGGTGGGACGAGCAGTACTTC. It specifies CASSPGTGRWDEQYF.

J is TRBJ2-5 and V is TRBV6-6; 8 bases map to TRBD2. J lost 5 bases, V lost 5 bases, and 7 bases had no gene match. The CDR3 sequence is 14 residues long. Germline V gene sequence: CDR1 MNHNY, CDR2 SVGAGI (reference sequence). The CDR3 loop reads CASSTSGGRETQYF. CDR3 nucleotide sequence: TGTGCCAGCAGTACCTCGGGAGGGCGGGAGACCCAGTACTTC.

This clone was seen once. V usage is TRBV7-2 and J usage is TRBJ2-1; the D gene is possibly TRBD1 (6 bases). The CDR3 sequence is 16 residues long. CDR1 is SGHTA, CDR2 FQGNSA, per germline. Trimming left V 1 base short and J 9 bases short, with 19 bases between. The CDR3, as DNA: TGTGCCAGCAGCTTAGGGAACAGGGCTTCAGTGGTTGAGCAGTTCTTC. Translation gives CASSLGNRASVVEQFF.

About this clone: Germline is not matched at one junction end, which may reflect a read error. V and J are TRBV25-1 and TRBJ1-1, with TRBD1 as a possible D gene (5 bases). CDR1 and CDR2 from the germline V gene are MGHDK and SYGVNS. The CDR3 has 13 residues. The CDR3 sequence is CASSETNRGKVLF. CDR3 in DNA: TGTGCCAGCAGTGAGACCAACCGGGGGAAAGTTCTCTTT.

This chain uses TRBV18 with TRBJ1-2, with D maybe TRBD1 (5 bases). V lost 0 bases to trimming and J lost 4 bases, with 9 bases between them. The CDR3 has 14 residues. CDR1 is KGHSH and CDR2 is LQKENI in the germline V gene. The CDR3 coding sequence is TGTGCCAGCTCACCACCGACAGAGAGCTATGGCTACACCTTC. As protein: CASSPPTESYGYTF.